Each of the 22 T cell receptor beta chains below was sequenced from the same sample in a study of blood T cell repertoires in COVID-19. Generated by immunoSEQ multiplex PCR, the TCRdb table keeps only in-frame clones and is missing some. The sample gives 65,000 to 85,000 clones, roughly nine tenths of which show up once; roughly 7.6% is in the top ten. Sequenced input: peripheral blood. The source of these receptors is a man aged 50 to 60 with active COVID-19.

V is TRBV7-9 and J is TRBJ2-2, with 15 positions matching TRBD2. Germline CDR1 and CDR2: SEHNR and FQNEAQ (reference sequence). V gave up 7 bases and J gave up 3 bases; unmatched junction bases: 12. The CDR3 sequence is 19 residues long. CDR3 in amino acids: CASNQTPGLAGGHTGELFF. In DNA, the CDR3 is TGTGCCAGCAACCAAACCCCGGGACTAGCGGGGGGTCACACCGGGGAGCTGTTTTTT.

The V gene is TRBV5-1, the J gene TRBJ1-4; TRBD1 aligns across 7 bases. The ends lost 5 bases at V and 7 bases at J; junction bases unmatched: 17. The CDR3 extends over 17 amino acids. Germline V gene data show CDR1 as SGHRS and CDR2 as YFSETQ. The CDR3 DNA is TGCGCCAGCAGAAGACAGGGTTCTTTACAGGATAGTGAAAAACTGTTTTTT. Its translation is CASRRQGSLQDSEKLFF.

This sequence joins TRBV11-2 and TRBJ2-1, with 10 bases identical to TRBD1. This CDR3 is 15 amino acids long. The ends lost 1 base at V and 7 bases at J; junction bases unmatched: 4. Germline V lookup: CDR1 SGHAT, CDR2 FQNNGV. DNA of the CDR3: TGTGCCAGCAGCTTAGGGACAGGGGGTGGGAATGAGCAGTTCTTC. Protein sequence: CASSLGTGGGNEQFF.

The V call is TRBV11-2, the J call TRBJ2-1, with TRBD1 as a possible D gene (6 bases). Germline lookup yields CDR1 SGHAT and CDR2 FQNNGV. The germline V and J ends were trimmed by 4 bases and 9 bases, with 10 bases remaining between them. This CDR3 has 12 amino acids. CDR3 DNA: TGTGCCAGCAGCTCCCAGGGGATTGAGCAGTTCTTC. Translated, it gives CASSSQGIEQFF.

This clone was seen once. J is TRBJ2-7 and V is TRBV12-3 or TRBV12-4, with a possible D match to TRBD2 (5 bases). V was shortened by 4 bases and J by 6 bases, with 13 bases between the two germline ends. The CDR3 runs to 13 residues. The CDR3 region has the DNA TGTGCCAGCAGTTCACTAGTTTCCGGCGAGCAGTACTTC. This gives the protein CASSSLVSGEQYF.

Only one count was recorded for this clone. This rearrangement joins TRBV6-2 or TRBV6-3 to TRBJ2-5; TRBD2 agrees at 9 bases. The trim removed 5 bases at V and 5 bases at J, leaving 9 bases unmatched. Germline V gene sequence: CDR1 MNHEY, CDR2 SVGEGT. The CDR3 sequence is 15 residues long. The CDR3 protein is CASSGRGGAKETQYF. For the CDR3, the DNA is TGTGCCAGCAGTGGTCGCGGGGGGGCCAAGGAGACCCAGTACTTC.

V gene TRBV3-1 (or the pseudogene TRBV3-2) combines with J gene TRBJ1-3; D remains unclear. V gave up 4 bases and J gave up 2 bases, with 9 bases separating them. Per germline, CDR1 LGHDT and CDR2 YNNKEL (reference sequence). This CDR3 comprises 14 residues. The CDR3 sequence: CASSPTGAGNTIYF. DNA of the CDR3: TGTGCCAGCAGCCCGACCGGGGCTGGAAACACCATATATTTT.

V usage is TRBV4-1 and J usage is TRBJ2-7; 8 bases map to TRBD2. Trimming took 0 bases from V and 2 from J; bases not matched to a gene: 9. CDR3 length equals 17 residues. From germline, CDR1 is MGHRA and CDR2 YSYEKL. The CDR3 spells CASSQDLAGGPPYEQYF. The CDR3 region has the DNA TGCGCCAGCAGCCAAGATCTGGCGGGGGGCCCGCCCTACGAGCAGTACTTC.

The chain has TRBV10-2 and TRBJ2-3; TRBD2 might be the D (5 bases). The V and J ends lost 5 bases and 0 bases respectively, with 9 bases between them. The CDR3 consists of 14 residues. The germline gives CDR1 WSHSY, CDR2 SAAADI. The CDR3 is CASSQRYSTDTQYF. CDR3 nucleotides: TGCGCCAGCAGTCAGCGGTATAGCACAGATACGCAGTATTTT.

The genes are TRBV6-6 and TRBJ1-2, with 7 bases aligning to TRBD1. Germline trimming cut 6 bases from V and 3 bases from J; bases unmatched to any gene: 13. This CDR3 has 16 residues. CDR1 is MNHNY and CDR2 is SVGAGI in the germline V gene (reference sequence). CDR3 DNA sequence: TGTGCCAGCAGGGGTCGGGAGGGGGCAGTGGACTATGGCTACACCTTC. It encodes CASRGREGAVDYGYTF.

This chain connects TRBV10-3 to TRBJ2-7; 9 bases are a match to TRBD1. The CDR3 contains 15 residues. V was clipped by 3 bases and J by 7 bases; unmatched bases: 10. Germline assignment: CDR1 ENHRY and CDR2 SYGVKD. The CDR3, as DNA: TGTGCCATCAGTGACTCGGACAGGGGAAGGGGTGAGCAGTACTTC. Translation gives CAISDSDRGRGEQYF.

The V gene is TRBV4-3, the J gene TRBJ1-2; D is ambiguous. Trimming took 2 bases from V and 1 from J, leaving 17 bases between them. CDR3 length: 17 amino acids. CDR1 and CDR2 from the germline V gene are LGHNA and YSLEER. DNA for the CDR3: TGCGCCAGCAGCCAAATGGCCCGCGTCGCGGGTAACTATGGCTACACCTTC. Translated, it gives CASSQMARVAGNYGYTF.

The CDR3 coding sequence is TGTGCCAGCAGCGGGGTTCTTGGACAGGGCATTAACGAGCAGTACTTC. This encodes CASSGVLGQGINEQYF. The V gene is TRBV9, the J gene TRBJ2-7; 8 bases map to TRBD1. V gave up 3 bases and J gave up 5 bases; unmatched junction bases: 13. The CDR3 sequence is 16 residues long. The germline CDR1 and CDR2 sequences are SGDLS and YYNGEE.

The chain links TRBV5-1 to TRBJ1-2, with 7 bases aligning to TRBD1. The CDR3 has 15 amino acids. Germline V CDR1 and CDR2: SGHRS, YFSETQ. The ends lost 0 bases at V and 1 base at J; junction bases unmatched: 3. The CDR3 region has the DNA TGCGCCAGCAGCTTGGATGACAGGGATAACTATGGCTACACCTTC. Translating it yields CASSLDDRDNYGYTF.

This chain joins TRBV9 and TRBJ1-4; 7 nucleotides align to TRBD1. Germline values: CDR1 SGDLS, CDR2 YYNGEE. CDR3 length equals 17 residues. The V gene end was trimmed by 3 bases and the J gene end by 6 bases; junction bases not matched to a gene: 14. DNA of the CDR3: TGTGCCAGCAGCGGATCGTCCCAGGGGGTTTCAGATGAAAAACTGTTTTTT. This sequence encodes CASSGSSQGVSDEKLFF.

V usage is TRBV10-3 and J usage is TRBJ2-3; the D gene is possibly TRBD1 (6 bases). The length of the CDR3 is 14 residues. From germline, CDR1 is ENHRY and CDR2 SYGVKD. Trimming took off 11 bases at V and 5 bases at J, with 20 bases between the two ends. The DNA for the CDR3 is TGTGCCGCCCGTCCCCAGGGGTGGGTAGATACGCAGTATTTT. Amino acids: CAARPQGWVDTQYF.

About this clone: One end of the junction does not line up with germline, which may come from a read error. V and J are TRBV6-2 or TRBV6-3 and TRBJ1-4; no clear D gene. Germline CDR1 is MNHEY and CDR2 is SVGEGT. The CDR3 consists of 14 residues. As DNA, the CDR3 is TGTGCCAGCAGCTACTCCGCAAGTAGAGAAAAACTGTTTTTT. Translation gives CASSYSASREKLFF.

The genes are TRBV3-1 (or the pseudogene TRBV3-2) and TRBJ2-5; 11 bases map to TRBD2. The J segment lost 0 bases and the V segment lost 4 bases, leaving 10 bases of the junction unmatched. CDR3 length equals 18 residues. Germline loops: CDR1 LGHDT, CDR2 YNNKEL (reference sequence). The DNA of the CDR3 is TGTGCCAGCAGCCCCGCCGGGACTAGCGGCGAATACCAAGAGACCCAGTACTTC. It translates to CASSPAGTSGEYQETQYF.

This CDR3 is CASSDLLQGIEPQHF. The CDR3 coding sequence is TGTGCCAGCAGTGACCTTTTGCAGGGAATAGAGCCCCAGCATTTT. The J gene is TRBJ1-5, the V gene TRBV6-1; D may be TRBD1 (5 bases). Trimming removed 3 bases at V and 8 bases at J, with 17 bases between. CDR1 is MNHNS, CDR2 SASEGT, per germline. This CDR3 has 15 amino acids.

This chain joins TRBV6-5 and TRBJ2-1; D may be TRBD1 (5 bases). The V end was cut by 0 bases, the J end by 3 bases, with 6 bases between. There are 14 residues in the CDR3. The V gene's germline CDR1 is MNHEY and CDR2 SVGAGI. The CDR3 bases are TGTGCCAGCAGTTACTCTGACAGCTACAATGAGCAGTTCTTC. Its translation is CASSYSDSYNEQFF.

This clone was counted a single time. The CDR3 DNA is TGCGCCAGCAGCTTGGAACCGGTGGGAGCCTACGAGCAGTACTTC. Protein sequence: CASSLEPVGAYEQYF. The rearrangement links TRBV5-1 to TRBJ2-7; maybe TRBD2 (5 bases). Between the trimmed V and J ends, which lost 0 bases and 2 bases, there was a span of 12 bases. Germline CDR1 reads SGHRS; CDR2 reads YFSETQ. The CDR3 covers 15 residues.

The table lists this clone with a count of one. The chain combines TRBV19 with TRBJ1-1; D gene unclear. The CDR3 covers 11 residues. V was clipped by 7 bases and J by 5 bases, with 8 bases between them. The germline CDR1 and CDR2 sequences are LNHDA and SQIVND (reference sequence). In nucleotides, the CDR3 is TGTGCCAGTACCGCGGCGACTGAAGCTTTCTTT. Protein: CASTAATEAFF. Drawing the rest from reference TRBV19 and TRBJ1-1, the complete variable domain is DGGITQSPKYLFRKEGQNVTLSCEQNLNHDAMYWYRQDPGQGLRLIYYSQIVNDFQKGDIAEGYSVSREKKESFPLTVTSAQKNPTAFYLCASTAATEAFFGQGTRLTVV.